One and the same sample provided the 31 T cell receptor beta chains below, sequenced in a study of OX40 agonist ivuxolimab in advanced cancers. Profiled with immunoSEQ multiplex PCR; TCRdb holds only in-frame clones, not every one. Of about 50,000 clones in the sample, 80% were seen once. The sample here was CD4+ or CD8+ T cells sorted from blood, taken in a trial of the OX40 agonist ivuxolimab. The source is an adult with an advanced solid tumor such as melanoma, head and neck, liver or kidney cancer.

V and J are TRBV2 and TRBJ1-5, with TRBD1 as a possible D gene (5 bases). The CDR3 length is 13 residues. Trimming stripped 6 bases from V and 4 bases from J, with 10 bases between. Germline-derived CDR1 and CDR2 are SNHLY and FYNNEI. DNA for the CDR3: TGTGCCAGCAGCCCCGACAGAAATCAGCCCCAGCATTTT. Its protein is CASSPDRNQPQHF.

This clone has more than one count but fewer than ten. V is TRBV27 and J is TRBJ2-2; 7 bases fit TRBD1. Germline V gene lookup returns CDR1 MNHEY and CDR2 SMNVEV (reference sequence). Trimming took 5 bases from V and 1 from J; bases not matched to a gene: 7. This CDR3 has 16 residues. In nucleotides, the CDR3 is TGTGCCAGCAGTCCACGACAGGGCGGGAACACCGGGGAGCTGTTTTTT. Amino acids: CASSPRQGGNTGELFF.

This clone was recorded a few times. The rearrangement uses TRBV15 and TRBJ1-5, with unresolved D. Germline V gene sequence: CDR1 LNHNV, CDR2 YYDKDF (reference sequence). The CDR3 consists of 14 residues. Trimming took 5 bases from V and 7 from J, leaving 15 bases between them. The CDR3 DNA follows: TGTGCCACCAGCTGGAGCGGGGAGGGCCAGCCCCAGCATTTT. Translated: CATSWSGEGQPQHF.

The chain has TRBV11-2 and TRBJ2-1; D tentatively fits TRBD1 or TRBD2 (5 bases each). V was shortened by 5 bases and J by 1 base, with 12 bases between the two germline ends. The CDR3 totals 15 residues. The germline V gene encodes CDR1 SGHAT and CDR2 FQNNGV. The CDR3: CASSPGTASYNEQFF. The CDR3 bases are TGTGCCAGCAGCCCCGGGACGGCGTCCTACAATGAGCAGTTCTTC.

This clone has just a few counts. CDR3 protein: CASSLRTGLIEQYF. The CDR3 bases are TGTGCCAGCAGTTTAAGGACAGGACTGATAGAGCAGTACTTC. This chain connects TRBV27 to TRBJ2-7, with 7 bases fitting TRBD1. The CDR3 runs to 14 residues. The J segment lost 7 bases and the V segment lost 2 bases, leaving 8 bases of the junction unmatched. Looked up from germline, CDR1 is MNHEY and CDR2 is SMNVEV (reference sequence).

The rearrangement links TRBV25-1 to TRBJ2-5, with 7 positions matching TRBD1. V trimming: 6 bases; J trimming: 4 bases; junction bases outside the gene matches: 8. The CDR3 runs 14 residues. The germline CDR1 and CDR2 sequences are MGHDK and SYGVNS. The CDR3, as DNA: TGTGCCAGCAGAGACTGGACAGGAGGAGAGACCCAGTACTTC. Translating it yields CASRDWTGGETQYF.

This rearrangement joins TRBV11-2 to TRBJ2-1; tentative D call: TRBD2 (6 bases). Germline CDR1 is SGHAT and CDR2 is FQNNGV. The V gene lost 1 base and the J gene lost 10 bases, with 20 bases spanning the gap. The CDR3 runs to 16 residues. The CDR3 DNA follows: TGTGCCAGCAGCTTAGGGCGGGACGGACCTGTCAGGGAGCAGTTCTTC. Translating gives CASSLGRDGPVREQFF.

The chain links TRBV6-5 to TRBJ2-7, with 9 bases matching TRBD2. In germline, CDR1 is MNHEY, CDR2 SVGAGI. With 8 bases clipped from V and 6 bases from J, the junction kept 11 bases outside the gene matches. This CDR3 has 14 residues. The CDR3: CASCPTLAGGEQYF. Written as DNA, the CDR3 is TGTGCCAGCTGTCCAACACTAGCGGGTGGCGAGCAGTACTTC.

The chain is built from TRBV20-1 and TRBJ1-2; unclear D gene. Per germline, CDR1 DFQATT and CDR2 SNEGSKA (reference sequence). There are 11 residues in the CDR3. With 0 bases removed from V and 8 bases from J, the gap between germline ends came to 7 bases. The CDR3 region is CSARERSGYTF. The CDR3 nucleotides are TGCAGTGCTAGAGAGAGAAGCGGCTACACCTTC.

The V and J genes are TRBV5-6 and TRBJ2-5, with 11 bases matching TRBD2. This CDR3 is 15 amino acids long. Trimming cost V 2 bases and J 4 bases; bases outside gene matches: 4. Germline V lookup: CDR1 SGHDT, CDR2 YYEEEE. The CDR3, as DNA: TGTGCCAGCAGCTTTATAGCGGGGGGGCGAGAGACCCAGTACTTC. This gives the protein CASSFIAGGRETQYF.

The count of this clone is one. The chain uses TRBV9 and TRBJ2-2, with D perhaps matching TRBD2 (5 bases). The V gene lost 0 bases and the J gene lost 0 bases, with 6 bases spanning the gap. CDR1 SGDLS and CDR2 YYNGEE come from the germline V gene. The CDR3 is made up of 15 amino acids. The CDR3 DNA reads TGTGCCAGCAGCGTAGCGGGGACGAACACCGGGGAGCTGTTTTTT. Its protein is CASSVAGTNTGELFF.

This chain links TRBV19 with TRBJ1-2, with D tentatively TRBD1 (6 bases). V lost 8 bases and J 3 bases, leaving 19 bases between the germline ends. The CDR3 contains 15 residues. The germline V gene encodes CDR1 LNHDA and CDR2 SQIVND (reference sequence). The CDR3: CASGIGGAKYYGYTF. As DNA, the CDR3 is TGTGCCAGTGGAATAGGGGGGGCGAAGTACTATGGCTACACCTTC.

The chain uses TRBV28 and TRBJ1-3; D remains ambiguous. Germline V gene lookup returns CDR1 MDHEN and CDR2 SYDVKM. V was pared by 6 bases and J by 2 bases, with 8 bases between. This CDR3 has 13 residues. CDR3 sequence reads: CASSLEAGNTIYF. For the CDR3, the DNA is TGTGCCAGCAGCCTAGAAGCTGGAAACACCATATATTTT.

V usage is TRBV11-2 and J usage is TRBJ2-5; no clear D gene. The DNA end is more similar to TRBJ2-7, so the J call may be wrong. The germline gives CDR1 SGHAT, CDR2 FQNNGV. The CDR3 covers 14 residues. CDR3 protein: CASSPLRSSYEQYF. The CDR3 region has the DNA TGTGCCAGCAGCCCTCTAAGGTCTTCCTACGAGCAGTACTTC.

The rearrangement links TRBV18 to TRBJ1-2; 7 nucleotides line up with TRBD1. Trimming cost V 3 bases and J 6 bases; bases outside gene matches: 4. Germline CDR1 and CDR2: KGHSH and LQKENI. The CDR3 totals 13 residues. CDR3 DNA sequence: TGTGCCAGCTCACCCCAGGGGGGCCATGGCTACACCTTC. Residues: CASSPQGGHGYTF.

The rearrangement links TRBV9 to TRBJ2-7; D is possibly TRBD2 (7 bases). The CDR3 sequence is 14 residues long. Looked up from germline, CDR1 is SGDLS and CDR2 is YYNGEE. Deletions cut 2 bases from V and 3 bases from J, with 12 bases between. The CDR3 DNA reads as TGTGCCAGCAGCGTGGGGGGGGGCCGCTACGAGCAGTACTTC. This gives the protein CASSVGGGRYEQYF.

The V gene is TRBV7-8, the J gene TRBJ2-5, with 13 bases that match TRBD2. The junction had 21 bases not matched to a gene; V was cut back by 5 bases and J by 3 bases. Per germline, CDR1 SGHVS and CDR2 FQNEAQ. The CDR3 is made up of 21 amino acids. The CDR3 protein is CASSPYRGIIGLAGVKETQYF. The DNA for the CDR3 is TGTGCCAGCAGCCCTTACAGGGGGATAATCGGACTAGCGGGAGTGAAAGAGACCCAGTACTTC. Variable domain in full (rest from reference TRBV7-8 and TRBJ2-5): GAGVSQSPRYKVAKRGQDVALRCDPISGHVSLFWYQQALGQGPEFLTYFQNEAQLDKSGLPSDRFFAERPEGSVSTLKIQRTQQEDSAVYLCASSPYRGIIGLAGVKETQYFGPGTRLLVL.

The rearrangement links TRBV6-5 to TRBJ2-5, with 9 bases identical to TRBD1. Trimming cost V 2 bases and J 1 base; bases outside gene matches: 5. The germline CDR1 and CDR2 sequences are MNHEY and SVGAGI. CDR3 length: 16 residues. CDR3 region: CASSYRDRVLQETQYF. As DNA, the CDR3 is TGTGCCAGCAGTTACCGGGACAGGGTCCTCCAAGAGACCCAGTACTTC.

The chain uses TRBV6-5 and TRBJ2-7, with D perhaps matching TRBD2 (6 bases). The CDR3 has 14 amino acids. Per the germline V gene, CDR1 is MNHEY and CDR2 is SVGAGI. V dropped 3 bases and J dropped 6 bases, with 15 bases sitting between them. CDR3 coding DNA: TGTGCCAGCAGTTATCGAGGGAGGCCCCTCGAGCAGTACTTC. It is translated as CASSYRGRPLEQYF.

J is TRBJ1-2 and V is TRBV30; 7 bases agree with TRBD1. The CDR3 contains 10 residues. V shed 7 bases, J shed 6 bases, and the junction held 2 bases outside the gene matches. Germline V gene data show CDR1 as GTSNPN and CDR2 as SVGIG (reference sequence). CDR3 sequence reads: CAFGTDGYTF. In DNA, the CDR3 is TGTGCCTTCGGGACAGATGGCTACACCTTC. The complete variable domain, with remaining parts taken from reference TRBV30 and TRBJ1-2, reads SQTIHQWPATLVQPVGSPLSLECTVEGTSNPNLYWYRQAAGRGLQLLFYSVGIGQISSEVPQNLSASRPQDRQFILSSKKLLLSDSGFYLCAFGTDGYTFGSGTRLTVV.

The chain couples TRBV10-1 to TRBJ1-6; a possible D gene is TRBD1 (6 bases). The CDR3 is 15 amino acids. Germline CDR1 reads WNHNN; CDR2 reads SYGVQD (reference sequence). V was shortened by 3 bases and J by 7 bases, with 13 bases between the two germline ends. CDR3 region: CASSEGGGWNSPLHF. In DNA, the CDR3 is TGCGCCAGCAGTGAAGGGGGGGGGTGGAATTCACCCCTCCACTTT.

The rearrangement joins TRBV5-1 to TRBJ2-3; D gene uncertain. CDR1 and CDR2 from the germline V gene are SGHRS and YFSETQ. The CDR3 is 15 residues long. V dropped 0 bases and J dropped 0 bases, with 8 bases sitting between them. The CDR3 DNA sequence: TGCGCCAGCAGCTTGGGGTTGGATAGCACAGATACGCAGTATTTT. The encoded protein is CASSLGLDSTDTQYF.

V and J are TRBV7-9 and TRBJ1-2; possibly TRBD1 for D (5 bases). Trimming pared 4 bases from V and 7 bases from J, leaving 13 bases between. The V gene's germline CDR1 is SEHNR and CDR2 FQNEAQ (reference sequence). The CDR3 covers 13 residues. The CDR3 reads CASSYMGTGGYTF. DNA for the CDR3: TGTGCCAGCAGCTATATGGGGACTGGTGGCTACACCTTC.

This clone was detected only once. The chain recombines TRBV4-3 with TRBJ1-2, with no clear D. Germline lookup yields CDR1 LGHNA and CDR2 YSLEER. V gave up 5 bases and J gave up 8 bases, with 18 bases separating them. This CDR3 is built from 14 residues. The CDR3 is CASSTSVTFGGYTF. CDR3 DNA: TGCGCCAGCAGCACCTCGGTCACATTCGGGGGCTACACCTTC.

The chain recombines TRBV6-1 with TRBJ1-4, with 9 bases lining up with TRBD1. The CDR3 sequence is 15 residues long. V shed 0 bases, J shed 6 bases, and the junction held 2 bases outside the gene matches. Per germline, CDR1 MNHNS and CDR2 SASEGT. The CDR3 bases are TGTGCCAGCAGTGAAGCGGGGACAGGGTATGAAAAACTGTTTTTT. Its translation is CASSEAGTGYEKLFF.

The chain uses TRBV6-5 and TRBJ2-1; no clear D. The CDR3 has 13 amino acids. Germline lookup yields CDR1 MNHEY and CDR2 SVGAGI. Between the trimmed V and J ends, which lost 2 bases and 6 bases, there was a span of 8 bases. The CDR3 DNA reads TGTGCCAGCAGTTACGCGAAGGGCAATGAGCAGTTCTTC. Its translation is CASSYAKGNEQFF.

V gene TRBV7-2 combines with J gene TRBJ2-3, with 9 bases that match TRBD2. CDR3 length: 17 amino acids. The trim removed 7 bases at V and 3 bases at J, leaving 14 bases unmatched. Per the germline V gene, CDR1 is SGHTA and CDR2 is FQGNSA. CDR3 DNA sequence: TGTGCCAGCATCTCACCTATTGAAGCGGGGGGTACAGATACGCAGTATTTT. Residues: CASISPIEAGGTDTQYF.

The chain employs TRBV14 and TRBJ2-7; either TRBD1 or TRBD2 may supply D (5 bases each). In germline, CDR1 is SGHDN, CDR2 FVKESK. Trimming removed 3 bases at V and 4 bases at J, with 10 bases between. There are 13 residues in the CDR3. The CDR3 region is CASSQGPWYEQYF. The CDR3 coding sequence is TGTGCCAGCAGCCAGGGACCCTGGTACGAGCAGTACTTC.

This chain uses TRBV6-5 with TRBJ2-5, with 12 nucleotides matching TRBD2. Germline lookup yields CDR1 MNHEY and CDR2 SVGAGI. The trim removed 2 bases at V and 7 bases at J, leaving 8 bases unmatched. CDR3 length equals 16 residues. In DNA, the CDR3 is TGTGCCAGCAGTTACCACCCGACTAGCGGGAGAGGGACCCAGTACTTC. It translates to CASSYHPTSGRGTQYF.

This clone appeared a single time. This sequence joins TRBV5-4 and TRBJ2-1; D may be TRBD1 (6 bases). Germline-derived CDR1 and CDR2 are SGHNT and YYREEE (reference sequence). V lost 4 bases and J 7 bases, leaving 18 bases between the germline ends. The CDR3 extends over 15 amino acids. The CDR3 region is CASSAGTTARNEQFF. CDR3 coding DNA: TGTGCCAGCAGCGCAGGGACAACCGCTCGGAATGAGCAGTTCTTC.

In regard to this clone: A junction end diverges from the germline sequence, so it may reflect a read error. The J gene is TRBJ1-5, the V gene TRBV4-1; 7 positions agree with TRBD1. This CDR3 spans 15 amino acids. CDR1 is MGHRA, CDR2 YSYEKL, per germline. The CDR3 nucleotides read TGCGCCAGCACTTTCGACAGGGTGAGAAATCGGCCCCAGCATTTT. Translated, it gives CASTFDRVRNRPQHF.